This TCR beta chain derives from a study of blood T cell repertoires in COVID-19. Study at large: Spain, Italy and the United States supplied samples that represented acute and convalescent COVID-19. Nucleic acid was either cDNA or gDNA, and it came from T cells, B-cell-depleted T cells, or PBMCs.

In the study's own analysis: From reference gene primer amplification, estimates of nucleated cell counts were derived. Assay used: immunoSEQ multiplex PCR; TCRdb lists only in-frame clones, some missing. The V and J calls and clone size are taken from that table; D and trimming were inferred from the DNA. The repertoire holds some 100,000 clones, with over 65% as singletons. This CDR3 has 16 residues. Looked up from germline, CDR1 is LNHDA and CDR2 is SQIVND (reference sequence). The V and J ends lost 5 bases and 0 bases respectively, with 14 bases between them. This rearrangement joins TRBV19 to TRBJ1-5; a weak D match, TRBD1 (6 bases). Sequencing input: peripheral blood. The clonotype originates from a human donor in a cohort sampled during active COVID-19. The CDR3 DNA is TGTGCCAGTAGTGCAACAGGGCTGTATAGCAATCAGCCCCAGCATTTT. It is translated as CASSATGLYSNQPQHF.